The clone carrying this T cell receptor beta chain was seen a single time. The data stem from a study of shared clonotypes between healthy human individuals. Each sample came from a Caucasian adult donor living in Nashville, Tennessee. V trimming: 0 bases; J trimming: 9 bases; junction bases outside the gene matches: 6. Germline CDR1 LGHNT, CDR2 FRNRAP. This CDR3 comprises 15 residues. Data came from immunoSEQ multiplex PCR; TCRdb stores just in-frame clones and leaves some out. The sample shows approximately 1.1 million clones, 75% to 80% of them seen only once. The chain has TRBV12-5 and TRBJ2-1; 9 positions agree with TRBD2. Sequenced input: memory CD4+ T cells from PBMCs. As to subset: CD45RA-negative fraction. This clonotype was obtained from a young man in good health. Some clones in this sample may be carry-over from other donors' samples. CDR3 amino acids: CASGLVLAGDFEQFF. In DNA form, the CDR3 reads TGTGCTAGTGGTTTGGTATTAGCGGGAGACTTTGAGCAGTTCTTC.